This T cell receptor (beta chain) was observed in a study of T cell responses to AZD1222 COVID-19 vaccine. Study results and limitations: Reportedly, nearly half of unique spike TCRs recognized epitopes outside B.1.351/B.1.1.7 mutations. Repertoire sampling happened only post peak T cell response. Donors were mostly white British, more females; clonal diversity possibly underestimated.

Comments on this clone: The antigen is undetermined.

V lost 5 bases, J lost 2 bases, and 14 bases lay in between. The CDR3 spans 15 residues. Germline assignment: CDR1 SGHRS and CDR2 YFSETQ. Repertoires were generated with immunoSEQ multiplex PCR, while TCRdb's copy carries only in-frame clones and drops some. The table lists roughly 180,000 clones, approximately 92% of them singletons. The receptor was derived from an adult who received the MenACWY meningococcal vaccine as a control. V gene TRBV5-1 combines with J gene TRBJ1-5; TRBD1 is a possible D gene (5 bases). The specimen was peripheral blood, collected 28 days after the second dose of the MenACWY control vaccine. CDR3 sequence (DNA): TGCGCCAGCAGTCTAGACAGTAAGGGCAATCAGCCCCAGCATTTT. Protein product: CASSLDSKGNQPQHF.